One sample yielded the 32 T cell receptor beta chains listed below, sequenced in a study of cytomegalovirus exposure and HLA in healthy donors. The primer mix had 60 Vbeta and 13 Jbeta primers. The repertoire was sequenced with immunoSEQ multiplex PCR; TCRdb's copy has only in-frame clones and lacks some. The listing records about 39,000 clones. Material for sequencing was PBMCs. Receptors originate from a woman in her 30s in good health and CMV-seropositive.

V usage is TRBV7-2 and J usage is TRBJ1-1; maybe TRBD1 (5 bases). The CDR3 extends over 15 amino acids. Trimming shortened V by 3 bases and J by 7 bases, and 18 bases separated the two germline ends. CDR1 is SGHTA, CDR2 FQGNSA, per germline. The CDR3, as DNA: TGTGCCAGCAGCTTGTCGGACATTCGGGGGGGTGAAGCTTTCTTT. It yields the protein CASSLSDIRGGEAFF.

The V gene is TRBV5-4, the J gene TRBJ2-2; TRBD2 matches at 9 bases. CDR1 is SGHNT, CDR2 YYREEE, per germline (reference sequence). The CDR3 is 18 amino acids. Germline trimming cut 4 bases from V and 1 base from J; bases unmatched to any gene: 11. CDR3 in amino acids: CASSPGGSGGLNTGELFF. The DNA of the CDR3 is TGTGCCAGCAGCCCCGGGGGTAGCGGGGGCCTGAACACCGGGGAGCTGTTTTTT. The variable domain in full, with the rest retrieved from reference TRBV5-4 and TRBJ2-2, is ETGVTQSPTHLIKTRGQQVTLRCSSQSGHNTVSWYQQALGQGPQFIFQYYREEENGRGNFPPRFSGLQFPNYSSELNVNALELDDSALYLCASSPGGSGGLNTGELFFGEGSRLTVL.

The V and J genes are TRBV28 and TRBJ2-1; the D gene is possibly TRBD1 (6 bases). This CDR3 spans 14 amino acids. In germline, CDR1 is MDHEN, CDR2 SYDVKM. The V gene lost 7 bases and the J gene lost 4 bases, with 14 bases spanning the gap. CDR3 amino acids: CASKTGGMYNEQFF. The CDR3 DNA is TGTGCCAGCAAGACAGGCGGAATGTACAATGAGCAGTTCTTC. Combining the CDR3 with reference TRBV28 and TRBJ2-1 gives the whole variable domain DVKVTQSSRYLVKRTGEKVFLECVQDMDHENMFWYRQDPGLGLRLIYFSYDVKMKEKGDIPEGYSVSREKKERFSLILESASTNQTSMYLCASKTGGMYNEQFFGPGTRLTVL.

The chain is built from TRBV4-2 and TRBJ2-7; 10 bases match TRBD2. There are 16 residues in the CDR3. The junction had 6 bases not matched to a gene; V was cut back by 1 base and J by 3 bases. Germline CDR1 is LGHNA and CDR2 is YNFKEQ. CDR3: CASSQGGQRGGYEQYF. The CDR3 coding sequence is TGTGCCAGCAGCCAAGGTGGGCAGCGGGGGGGCTACGAGCAGTACTTC.

The gene calls are TRBV5-6 and TRBJ1-6, with a tentative D call TRBD1 (6 bases). Trimming removed 0 bases from V and 2 bases from J, with 12 bases in between. Germline loops: CDR1 SGHDT, CDR2 YYEEEE. CDR3 size: 17 residues. The CDR3 protein is CASSLEVRGPYNSPLHF. The CDR3 bases are TGTGCCAGCAGCTTGGAGGTCAGGGGTCCCTATAATTCACCCCTCCACTTT.

The V call is TRBV28, the J call TRBJ1-2, with a possible D match to TRBD1 (5 bases). V lost 1 base and J 3 bases, leaving 12 bases between the germline ends. There are 15 residues in the CDR3. CDR1 and CDR2 from the germline V gene are MDHEN and SYDVKM. The CDR3 sequence: CASSLSSGRYYGYTF. CDR3 sequence (DNA): TGTGCCAGCAGTTTATCGTCAGGGAGGTACTATGGCTACACCTTC.

The V call is TRBV18, the J call TRBJ1-5; D is perhaps TRBD1 (6 bases). CDR1 KGHSH and CDR2 LQKENI come from the germline V gene. The V end was cut by 4 bases, the J end by 4 bases, with 8 bases between. CDR3 length: 13 amino acids. The CDR3 here is CASSLDRNQPQHF. The CDR3 DNA follows: TGTGCCAGCTCACTGGACAGAAATCAGCCCCAGCATTTT.

This CDR3 reads CASSLSRGHQPQHF. The CDR3 DNA is TGTGCCAGCAGTTTATCGCGTGGGCATCAGCCCCAGCATTTT. This chain links TRBV27 with TRBJ1-5; D uncertain. Trimming pared 0 bases from V and 5 bases from J, leaving 8 bases between. CDR1 is MNHEY and CDR2 is SMNVEV in the germline V gene (reference sequence). CDR3 length: 14 amino acids.

In regard to this clone: The identical CDR3 is also encoded by other nucleotide sequences in the sample. The chain is built from TRBV5-1 and TRBJ1-1; possibly TRBD1 for D (6 bases). V was trimmed by 0 bases and J by 0 bases, leaving 6 bases between them. This CDR3 has 14 amino acids. The germline gives CDR1 SGHRS, CDR2 YFSETQ. As DNA, the CDR3 is TGCGCCAGCAGCTTGGACAGGGTGAACACTGAAGCTTTCTTT. It yields the protein CASSLDRVNTEAFF.

The V gene is TRBV19, the J gene TRBJ1-2; TRBD1 matches 10 bases. Germline V gene data show CDR1 as LNHDA and CDR2 as SQIVND (reference sequence). The V segment lost 10 bases and the J segment 8 bases; nucleotides outside the gene matches: 16. The CDR3 is made up of 15 amino acids. The CDR3 is CATRQGAAAGGGYTF. DNA for the CDR3: TGTGCCACCCGACAGGGGGCTGCGGCAGGGGGGGGCTACACCTTC. Based on the CDR3 plus reference TRBV19 and TRBJ1-2, the full variable domain is DGGITQSPKYLFRKEGQNVTLSCEQNLNHDAMYWYRQDPGQGLRLIYYSQIVNDFQKGDIAEGYSVSREKKESFPLTVTSAQKNPTAFYLCATRQGAAAGGGYTFGSGTRLTVV.

The chain links TRBV5-1 to TRBJ2-1; the D is unclear. V was pared by 0 bases and J by 3 bases, with 7 bases between. Germline assignment: CDR1 SGHRS and CDR2 YFSETQ. The CDR3 has 14 residues. The CDR3, as DNA: TGCGCCAGCAGCTTGGGTACTCTCTACAATGAGCAGTTCTTC. Translated: CASSLGTLYNEQFF.

This chain links TRBV2 with TRBJ2-2; unclear D gene. Germline CDR1 SNHLY, CDR2 FYNNEI. The CDR3 covers 14 residues. Trimming cost V 5 bases and J 2 bases, with 9 bases left between them. The CDR3, as DNA: TGTGCCAGCAGTTCCGACACAAACACCGGGGAGCTGTTTTTT. It encodes CASSSDTNTGELFF.

The chain uses TRBV5-8 and TRBJ1-5; unclear D gene. V was cut by 1 base and J by 7 bases, with 6 bases left in between. CDR1 is SGHTS and CDR2 is YDEGEE in the germline V gene. This CDR3 is built from 12 residues. CDR3 coding DNA: TGTGCCAGCAGCTTGCCCAGGCAGCCCCAGCATTTT. Its translation: CASSLPRQPQHF. Together with reference TRBV5-8 and TRBJ1-5, the CDR3 gives the full variable domain: EAGVTQSPTHLIKTRGQQATLRCSPISGHTSVYWYQQALGLGLQFLLWYDEGEERNRGNFPPRFSGRQFPNYSSELNVNALELEDSALYLCASSLPRQPQHFGDGTRLSIL.

About this clone itself: An end of the junction does not agree with germline; a read error may underlie this. This chain joins TRBV6-4 and TRBJ2-1, with 10 positions matching TRBD2. CDR1 is MRHNA, CDR2 SNTAGT, per germline. The CDR3 length is 17 residues. CDR3 loop: CASSPSGGLSSDNEQFF. CDR3 nucleotides: TGTGCCAGCAGTCCTAGCGGGGGCCTTAGCTCCGACAATGAGCAGTTCTTC.

The V and J genes are TRBV6-5 and TRBJ1-2; 10 bases map to TRBD1. The germline V gene has CDR1 MNHEY and CDR2 SVGAGI. Trimming at V came to 0 bases and at J to 8 bases, leaving 3 bases not matched to a gene. The CDR3 runs 14 residues. The CDR3 sequence is CASSYSTGGSGYTF. The CDR3 DNA reads as TGTGCCAGCAGTTACTCGACAGGGGGCAGCGGCTACACCTTC.

The chain combines TRBV27 with TRBJ2-3, with TRBD2 identical over 9 bases. Germline CDR1 and CDR2: MNHEY and SMNVEV (reference sequence). The CDR3 extends over 16 amino acids. J lost 4 bases, V lost 3 bases, and 8 bases had no gene match. CDR3 region: CASSFVSGGGADTQYF. CDR3 sequence (DNA): TGTGCCAGCAGTTTTGTTAGCGGGGGTGGGGCAGATACGCAGTATTTT.

This sequence joins TRBV5-8 and TRBJ2-7; no clear D. The CDR3 is 14 residues long. The V end was cut by 4 bases, the J end by 2 bases, with 13 bases between. Germline CDR1 SGHTS, CDR2 YDEGEE. In nucleotides, the CDR3 is TGTGCCAGCAGCGTTTACTTTCGGGCCTACGAGCAGTACTTC. Translating gives CASSVYFRAYEQYF.

This chain links TRBV14 with TRBJ2-3; D unresolved. The CDR3 is 16 residues long. Trimming removed 2 bases from V and 1 base from J, with 13 bases in between. The germline V gene encodes CDR1 SGHDN and CDR2 FVKESK. As DNA, the CDR3 is TGTGCCAGCAGCCAAACAAGATCCCTCCGCACAGATACGCAGTATTTT. This translates into CASSQTRSLRTDTQYF.

J is TRBJ1-5 and V is TRBV6-4; perhaps TRBD1 as D (5 bases). This CDR3 is built from 14 residues. Germline V gene data show CDR1 as MRHNA and CDR2 as SNTAGT. The V and J ends lost 3 bases and 3 bases respectively, with 9 bases between them. The CDR3: CASSEGGDNQPQHF. CDR3 DNA sequence: TGTGCCAGCAGTGAGGGAGGGGACAATCAGCCCCAGCATTTT.

The chain is built from TRBV4-1 and TRBJ2-2; D is unresolved. Germline-derived CDR1 and CDR2 are MGHRA and YSYEKL. Trimming stripped 1 base from V and 6 bases from J, with 9 bases between. CDR3 length equals 14 residues. This CDR3 is CASSQGPRPGELFF. CDR3 DNA sequence: TGCGCCAGCAGCCAAGGTCCTAGACCCGGGGAGCTGTTTTTT.

The chain combines TRBV5-6 with TRBJ2-2; TRBD1 matches at 7 bases. The V segment lost 0 bases and the J segment 5 bases; nucleotides outside the gene matches: 7. Per the germline V gene, CDR1 is SGHDT and CDR2 is YYEEEE. The CDR3 consists of 16 residues. CDR3 region: CASSLAGRGTTGELFF. Written as DNA, the CDR3 is TGTGCCAGCAGCTTGGCGGGCAGGGGGACGACCGGGGAGCTGTTTTTT.

The V and J genes are TRBV15 and TRBJ2-2; possible D gene TRBD1, 6 bases. There are 16 residues in the CDR3. CDR1 and CDR2 from the germline V gene are LNHNV and YYDKDF (reference sequence). V gave up 0 bases and J gave up 6 bases, with 14 bases separating them. The CDR3 reads CATSRDPLQGSGELFF. CDR3 in DNA: TGTGCCACCAGCAGAGACCCTCTTCAGGGGTCCGGGGAGCTGTTTTTT.

V gene TRBV7-9 combines with J gene TRBJ2-3; TRBD2 matches at 8 bases. V gave up 10 bases and J gave up 1 base; unmatched junction bases: 10. Germline CDR1 and CDR2: SEHNR and FQNEAQ (reference sequence). This CDR3 region has 15 residues. CDR3 sequence (DNA): TGTGCCAACTTCCAAGGGCGGGGGGGCACAGATACGCAGTATTTT. Translation gives CANFQGRGGTDTQYF.

The rearrangement links TRBV29-1 to TRBJ2-2, with D tentatively TRBD2 (6 bases). V was cut by 7 bases and J by 4 bases, with 19 bases left in between. This CDR3 has 15 residues. Germline CDR1 SQVTM, CDR2 ANQGSEA. CDR3 DNA: TGCAGCGCCATTACCGGGGGAATCGGCACCGGGGAGCTGTTTTTT. Its protein product is CSAITGGIGTGELFF.

The chain is built from TRBV10-3 and TRBJ2-5; possibly TRBD2 for D (7 bases). The CDR3 sequence is 15 residues long. The V and J ends lost 10 bases and 1 base respectively, with 19 bases between them. CDR1 and CDR2 from the germline V gene are ENHRY and SYGVKD. The CDR3, as DNA: TGTGCCACCTCCCTGGGGGGGCAGTTCCAAGAGACCCAGTACTTC. Amino acid sequence: CATSLGGQFQETQYF.

Here the CDR3 reads CASSPLGLVDSPLHF. The CDR3 DNA follows: TGTGCCAGTAGTCCCCTGGGGCTCGTAGATTCACCCCTCCACTTT. This chain uses TRBV19 with TRBJ1-6, with a weak D call TRBD1 (5 bases). V lost 5 bases and J lost 8, with 16 bases in between. This CDR3 has 15 residues. CDR1 LNHDA and CDR2 SQIVND come from the germline V gene (reference sequence).

The V call is TRBV5-1, the J call TRBJ1-1; TRBD1 matches 8 bases. The CDR3 runs to 14 residues. Germline V gives CDR1 SGHRS, CDR2 YFSETQ. J was trimmed by 4 bases and V by 4 bases; bases with no gene match: 6. CDR3: CASSIEQGGTEAFF. Written as DNA, the CDR3 is TGCGCCAGCAGCATAGAACAGGGGGGCACTGAAGCTTTCTTT.

The chain's CDR3 is CATPGAGARNTEAFF. CDR3 bases: TGTGCCACCCCCGGGGCAGGGGCAAGGAACACTGAAGCTTTCTTT. The J gene is TRBJ1-1, the V gene TRBV7-9; possible D gene TRBD1, 6 bases. CDR3 length: 15 amino acids. CDR1 and CDR2 (germline): SEHNR, FQNEAQ (reference sequence). The V gene lost 10 bases and the J gene lost 1 base, with 19 bases spanning the gap. Full variable domain (outside the CDR3, taken from reference TRBV7-9 and TRBJ1-1): DTGVSQNPRHKITKRGQNVTFRCDPISEHNRLYWYRQTLGQGPEFLTYFQNEAQLEKSRLLSDRFSAERPKGSFSTLEIQRTEQGDSAMYLCATPGAGARNTEAFFGQGTRLTVV.

This chain uses TRBV4-1 with TRBJ2-7, with 7 bases that match TRBD1. This CDR3 spans 12 amino acids. V was pared by 4 bases and J by 5 bases, with 2 bases of the junction left unmatched. CDR1 and CDR2 from the germline V gene are MGHRA and YSYEKL. DNA of the CDR3: TGCGCCAGCAGCCTACAGGGGAACGAGCAGTACTTC. Amino acids: CASSLQGNEQYF.

The chain is built from TRBV14 and TRBJ2-3; 9 bases line up with TRBD2. The CDR3 covers 16 residues. Trimming at V came to 4 bases and at J to 0 bases, leaving 5 bases not matched to a gene. The germline gives CDR1 SGHDN, CDR2 FVKESK. Here the CDR3 reads CASSPNSGGSTDTQYF. The CDR3 coding sequence is TGTGCCAGCAGCCCCAATAGCGGGGGAAGCACAGATACGCAGTATTTT.

The chain links TRBV19 to TRBJ2-3; no definite D call. V lost 1 base and J 4 bases, leaving 12 bases between the germline ends. Germline V gives CDR1 LNHDA, CDR2 SQIVND (reference sequence). The CDR3 is 15 residues long. The CDR3 DNA follows: TGTGCCAGTAGTATAGGCCAGAGTGGGCCAGATACGCAGTATTTT. Translation gives CASSIGQSGPDTQYF.

The chain employs TRBV6-1 and TRBJ1-6; 7 nucleotides align to TRBD1. J was trimmed by 8 bases and V by 8 bases; bases with no gene match: 9. Germline CDR1 MNHNS, CDR2 SASEGT. This CDR3 comprises 14 residues. As DNA, the CDR3 is TGTGCCAGCGCACAGAAGGGGGCATATTCACCCCTCCACTTT. It translates to CASAQKGAYSPLHF.